The 32 T cell receptor beta chains listed next were all sequenced from one sample in a study of CD8 T cells in ankylosing spondylitis. Study-level points and caveats: A TCR beta motif of several highly homologous variants seemed to mark ankylosing spondylitis blood.

TCRdb re-derived calls from the 5' RACE reads in MiXCR, one entry per CDR3 protein. The sample yields about 450,000 distinct CDR3 sequences, roughly 25% seen once. No antigens are known for them. The sample was blood, either unsorted or a sorted T cell fraction (not recorded which). The origin of the receptors is a male donor with ankylosing spondylitis.

The J gene is TRBJ2-7, the V gene TRBV3-1; 16 bases are shared with TRBD2. Germline CDR1 and CDR2: LGHDT and YNNKEL (reference sequence). The CDR3 consists of 17 residues. V lost 3 bases and J lost 5; bases outside the gene matches: 7. The CDR3 spells CASSQAGTSGRAHEQYF. In nucleotides, the CDR3 is TGTGCCAGCAGCCAGGCCGGGACTAGCGGGAGGGCCCACGAGCAGTACTTC.

Only a few counts were recorded for this clonotype. The CDR3 reads CASSFYRPGHKYSYEQYV. CDR3 bases: TGTGCCAGCAGCTTCTACAGACCGGGACATAAATACTCCTACGAGCAGTACGTC. The chain combines TRBV7-8 with TRBJ2-7; TRBD1 might be the D (6 bases). The CDR3 has 18 residues. The V gene's germline CDR1 is SGHVS and CDR2 FQNEAQ. V lost 3 bases and J lost 0, with 21 bases in between.

This clonotype came up many times. The V call is TRBV29-1, the J call TRBJ2-5, with TRBD2 identical over 11 bases. Per germline, CDR1 SQVTM and CDR2 ANQGSEA. This CDR3 is built from 15 residues. The ends lost 7 bases at V and 5 bases at J; junction bases unmatched: 12. The CDR3, as DNA: TGCAGCGGAGGGACTAGCGGATCTCCCAGGGAGACCCAGTACTTC. It is translated as CSGGTSGSPRETQYF.

This chain joins TRBV21-1 and TRBJ1-5; no check of the table's D call, TRBD1, against the DNA was made. TRBV21-1 is a pseudogene. The CDR3 length is 19 residues. The CDR3 loop is CASRYPHHRGFSRNQPQHF. The CDR3, as DNA: TGTGCCAGCCGCTATCCGCATCACAGGGGCTTTTCTCGCAATCAGCCCCAGCATTTT.

This clonotype came up a few times. This chain uses TRBV20-1 with TRBJ2-3, with D perhaps TRBD2 (6 bases). The CDR3 has 13 amino acids. The germline gives CDR1 DFQATT, CDR2 SNEGSKA (reference sequence). V lost 8 bases, J lost 0 bases, and 12 bases lay in between. CDR3 nucleotide sequence: TGCAGTAAACAAGCGGGTAGCACAGATACGCAGTATTTT. This translates into CSKQAGSTDTQYF.

This clonotype has a handful of counts. The chain recombines TRBV5-1 with TRBJ2-1; TRBD1 matches at 9 bases. This CDR3 comprises 15 residues. After removal of 4 bases from V and 4 bases from J, the junction contained 6 bases not matched to a gene. Per germline, CDR1 SGHRS and CDR2 YFSETQ. DNA of the CDR3: TGCGCCAGCAGCCCGCCGACAGGGGGTTACAATGAGCAGTTCTTC. This gives the protein CASSPPTGGYNEQFF.

The chain couples TRBV6-2 or TRBV6-3 to TRBJ2-5, with 11 positions matching TRBD2. CDR1 MNHEY and CDR2 SVGEGT come from the germline V gene. The length of the CDR3 is 19 residues. Losses at the gene ends were 2 bases for V and 2 bases for J; bases not matched to a gene: 13. The chain's CDR3 is CASSYRLTSGSHEQETQYF. The CDR3 nucleotides are TGTGCCAGCAGTTACCGCCTAACTAGCGGGAGCCACGAGCAAGAGACCCAGTACTTC.

This clonotype has a handful of counts. The rearrangement uses TRBV6-1 and TRBJ1-2; 8 nucleotides line up with TRBD1. The V segment lost 5 bases and the J segment 3 bases; nucleotides outside the gene matches: 11. The CDR3 has 16 amino acids. CDR1 and CDR2 (germline): MNHNS, SASEGT. In DNA form, the CDR3 reads TGTGCCAGCAGTCGTCCAGGGGGCATGTTGTACTATGGCTACACCTTC. Encoded protein: CASSRPGGMLYYGYTF.

V gene TRBV14 combines with J gene TRBJ2-3; possible D gene TRBD1, 5 bases. This CDR3 is 15 amino acids long. Germline V gene data show CDR1 as SGHDN and CDR2 as FVKESK. V lost 0 bases to trimming and J lost 4 bases, with 11 bases between them. The CDR3 region is CASSQDWGQADTQYF. In nucleotides, the CDR3 is TGTGCCAGCAGCCAAGATTGGGGCCAAGCAGATACGCAGTATTTT.

The gene calls are TRBV6-1 and TRBJ1-6; 8 nucleotides line up with TRBD1. The CDR3 totals 14 residues. CDR1 and CDR2 from the germline V gene are MNHNS and SASEGT. V was pared by 7 bases and J by 7 bases, with 6 bases of the junction left unmatched. CDR3 DNA sequence: TGTGCCAGCACCCGGACAGGGAGAAATTCACCCCTCCACTTT. This codes for CASTRTGRNSPLHF.

There are a few counts of this clonotype. V and J are TRBV20-1 and TRBJ2-1; tentative D call: TRBD2 (6 bases). This CDR3 is 17 amino acids long. Looked up from germline, CDR1 is DFQATT and CDR2 is SNEGSKA (reference sequence). V gave up 2 bases and J gave up 0 bases, with 17 bases separating them. In nucleotides, the CDR3 is TGCAGTGCTAGAAACCCATGGGGGACTCACTCCTACAATGAGCAGTTCTTC. Translated: CSARNPWGTHSYNEQFF.

Ten or more counts support this clonotype. The V call is TRBV24-1, the J call TRBJ1-1; TRBD1 aligns across 11 bases. This CDR3 has 15 residues. V shed 4 bases, J shed 0 bases, and the junction held 0 bases outside the gene matches. CDR1 and CDR2 (germline): KGHDR, SFDVKD. CDR3 residues: CATSEDRGLNTEAFF. CDR3 DNA: TGTGCCACCAGTGAGGACAGGGGGCTGAACACTGAAGCTTTCTTT.

The chain links TRBV2 to TRBJ1-1; D unresolved. V lost 1 base, J lost 11 bases, and 8 bases lay in between. CDR1 and CDR2 from the germline V gene are SNHLY and FYNNEI. The CDR3 extends over 11 amino acids. In DNA, the CDR3 is TGTGCCAGCAGTGAAGATCTGAAGGCTTTCTTT. It yields the protein CASSEDLKAFF. The full variable domain, with the rest looked up from reference TRBV2 and TRBJ1-1, is EPEVTQTPSHQVTQMGQEVILRCVPISNHLYFYWYRQILGQKVEFLVSFYNNEISEKSEIFDDQFSVERPDGSNFTLKIRSTKLEDSAMYFCASSEDLKAFFGQGTRLTVV.

The J gene is TRBJ1-1, the V gene TRBV20-1; D is unclear. V was cut by 5 bases and J by 2 bases, with 12 bases left in between. Germline CDR1 and CDR2: DFQATT and SNEGSKA (reference sequence). The CDR3 sequence is 13 residues long. The CDR3 is CSALSPVNTEAFF. DNA for the CDR3: TGCAGTGCTCTGAGTCCGGTTAACACTGAAGCTTTCTTT.

The gene calls are TRBV7-8 and TRBJ1-1; D gene uncertain. Per germline, CDR1 SGHVS and CDR2 FQNEAQ. The CDR3 sequence is 15 residues long. V was trimmed by 1 base and J by 4 bases, leaving 13 bases between them. CDR3 sequence reads: CASSLEGTLGTEAFF. The CDR3 DNA reads TGTGCCAGCAGCTTAGAGGGCACTTTGGGCACTGAAGCTTTCTTT.

The chain employs TRBV12-3 or TRBV12-4 and TRBJ1-6; D perhaps matches TRBD1 (6 bases). The CDR3 length is 16 residues. Trimming took 1 base from V and 9 from J, leaving 16 bases between them. This CDR3 is CASSLEGEVLTSPLHF. Written as DNA, the CDR3 is TGTGCCAGCAGTTTAGAGGGGGAAGTCCTAACTTCACCCCTCCACTTT.

This clonotype turned up a few times. The chain is built from TRBV20-1 and TRBJ2-3; 9 bases match TRBD2. The CDR3 is 13 residues long. J lost 3 bases, V lost 6 bases, and 4 bases had no gene match. Germline CDR1 DFQATT, CDR2 SNEGSKA (reference sequence). The CDR3 loop is CSAGGRATDTQYF. The CDR3 nucleotides are TGCAGTGCCGGCGGGAGGGCGACAGATACGCAGTATTTT.

CDR3 loop: CASSTIGGNEQFF. The DNA for the CDR3 is TGTGCCAGCTCAACAATTGGGGGCAATGAGCAGTTCTTC. This chain joins TRBV18 and TRBJ2-1; TRBD1 or TRBD2 may be the D gene (5 bases each). The CDR3 length is 13 residues. Germline V gene lookup returns CDR1 KGHSH and CDR2 LQKENI. Between the trimmed V and J ends, which lost 5 bases and 6 bases, there was a span of 11 bases.

The V call is TRBV30, the J call TRBJ1-1; 11 bases are shared with TRBD1. The V gene's germline CDR1 is GTSNPN and CDR2 SVGIG (reference sequence). CDR3 length: 14 amino acids. The V segment lost 4 bases and the J segment 4 bases; nucleotides outside the gene matches: 5. The CDR3 here is CAWTRDRGTTEAFF. CDR3 in DNA: TGTGCCTGGACCCGGGACAGGGGGACCACTGAAGCTTTCTTT.

A few counts support this clonotype. The chain uses TRBV20-1 and TRBJ1-4, with TRBD1 as a possible D gene (6 bases). The ends were cut back, 0 bases at V and 8 bases at J, with 16 bases in the middle. The CDR3 contains 15 residues. Germline V gives CDR1 DFQATT, CDR2 SNEGSKA (reference sequence). The CDR3 loop reads CSARDIEGVGEKLFF. CDR3 sequence (DNA): TGCAGTGCTAGAGATATTGAGGGGGTTGGGGAAAAACTGTTTTTT.

This clonotype came up a few times. The chain combines TRBV6-1 with TRBJ2-7; the D gene could be TRBD1 or TRBD2 (5 bases each). CDR1 and CDR2 (germline): MNHNS, SASEGT. V dropped 3 bases and J dropped 1 base, with 13 bases sitting between them. This CDR3 contains 15 residues. The CDR3 region has the DNA TGTGCCAGCAGTGAGCCGGGACGTCCATCCTACGAGCAGTACTTC. Its translation is CASSEPGRPSYEQYF.

V gene TRBV20-1 combines with J gene TRBJ2-5; tentatively, D is TRBD2 (5 bases). Germline loops: CDR1 DFQATT, CDR2 SNEGSKA (reference sequence). V gave up 4 bases and J gave up 5 bases, with 11 bases separating them. CDR3 length equals 12 residues. The CDR3, as DNA: TGCAGTGCTAAGGCTAGCTGGGAGACCCAGTACTTC. Its translation is CSAKASWETQYF.

This clonotype was counted only a few times. This sequence joins TRBV15 and TRBJ2-5; D not certain. The CDR3 length is 15 residues. CDR1 and CDR2 from the germline V gene are LNHNV and YYDKDF (reference sequence). V lost 0 bases to trimming and J lost 3 bases, with 11 bases between them. The CDR3 region is CATSRDLRAKETQYF. For the CDR3, the DNA is TGTGCCACCAGCAGAGATCTCCGGGCTAAAGAGACCCAGTACTTC.

In its sample, this clonotype was seen many times. The genes are TRBV20-1 and TRBJ2-3, with 7 bases that match TRBD2. This CDR3 is 14 amino acids long. CDR1 is DFQATT, CDR2 SNEGSKA, per germline (reference sequence). Germline trimming cut 5 bases from V and 6 bases from J; bases unmatched to any gene: 11. The CDR3 region is CSAALGRESDTQYF. For the CDR3, the DNA is TGCAGTGCTGCCCTGGGGCGGGAGAGTGATACGCAGTATTTT.

This clonotype has a count of ten or more. V gene TRBV12-3 or TRBV12-4 combines with J gene TRBJ1-5; TRBD1 matches at 9 bases. The ends lost 5 bases at V and 7 bases at J; junction bases unmatched: 3. The CDR3 totals 13 residues. The CDR3 spells CASSNRGQQPQHF. The CDR3 DNA follows: TGTGCCAGCAGTAACAGGGGGCAACAGCCCCAGCATTTT.

At least ten counts were recorded for this clonotype. The V gene is TRBV4-1, the J gene TRBJ2-7; D is perhaps TRBD1 or TRBD2 (5 bases each). The V gene's germline CDR1 is MGHRA and CDR2 YSYEKL. CDR3 length: 13 residues. Trimming took off 0 bases at V and 4 bases at J, with 7 bases between the two ends. CDR3 DNA sequence: TGCGCCAGCAGCCAAGATTGGGGGTACGAGCAGTACGTC. The encoded protein is CASSQDWGYEQYV.

CDR3 DNA: TGCAGTGCTGGACCCTTGTACTTC. This sequence encodes CSAGPLYF. The chain links TRBV20-1 to TRBJ2-7; D call uncertain. The CDR3 totals 8 residues. Germline CDR1 DFQATT, CDR2 SNEGSKA (reference sequence). Trimming shortened V by 5 bases and J by 12 bases, and 8 bases separated the two germline ends.

This clonotype was picked up a small number of times. The rearrangement uses TRBV7-2 and TRBJ1-5; 7 positions agree with TRBD1. The J segment lost 0 bases and the V segment lost 2 bases, leaving 7 bases of the junction unmatched. In germline, CDR1 is SGHTA, CDR2 FQGNSA. The CDR3 covers 17 residues. The CDR3 region has the DNA TGTGCCAGCAGCTTATTCTGGGGACAGAGTAGCAATCAGCCCCAGCATTTT. This codes for CASSLFWGQSSNQPQHF.

The chain uses TRBV3-1 and TRBJ2-3; D unclear. Between the trimmed V and J ends, which lost 2 bases and 1 base, there was a span of 7 bases. Germline CDR1 is LGHDT and CDR2 is YNNKEL (reference sequence). The CDR3 totals 14 residues. The CDR3 DNA reads as TGTGCCAGCAGCCAACTAGTTGGCACAGATACGCAGTATTTT. Amino acids: CASSQLVGTDTQYF.

This clonotype occurred a few times. The chain couples TRBV3-1 to TRBJ1-1, with D unclear. This CDR3 comprises 14 residues. From germline, CDR1 is LGHDT and CDR2 YNNKEL (reference sequence). V lost 3 bases and J 1 base, leaving 9 bases between the germline ends. The CDR3 DNA follows: TGTGCCAGCAGCCAGCGTGGAACGAACACTGAAGCTTTCTTT. The encoded protein is CASSQRGTNTEAFF.

This clonotype was picked up a small number of times. The chain links TRBV7-7 to TRBJ2-2, with a possible D match to TRBD2 (6 bases). The CDR3 is made up of 14 amino acids. V lost 5 bases and J 6 bases, leaving 13 bases between the germline ends. Germline values: CDR1 SSHAT, CDR2 FNYEAQ (reference sequence). The CDR3 DNA reads as TGTGCCAGCAGCACTAGCCGAACGGCCGGGGAGCTGTTTTTT. It specifies CASSTSRTAGELFF. The entire variable domain, with the rest obtained from reference TRBV7-7 and TRBJ2-2, is as follows: GAGVSQSPRYKVTKRGQDVTLRCDPISSHATLYWYQQALGQGPEFLTYFNYEAQPDKSGLPSDRFSAERPEGSISTLTIQRTEQRDSAMYRCASSTSRTAGELFFGEGSRLTVL.

The genes are TRBV4-2 and TRBJ1-2; D is perhaps TRBD1 (6 bases). CDR1 is LGHNA and CDR2 is YNFKEQ in the germline V gene. Trimming cost V 1 base and J 1 base, with 13 bases left between them. This CDR3 has 16 amino acids. The CDR3, as DNA: TGTGCCAGCAGCCAAGGCAGTGGACAGCTTAACTATGGCTACACCTTC. Residues: CASSQGSGQLNYGYTF.